Below are 9 T cell receptor beta chains sequenced from a single sample in a study of graft-versus-host responses after intestinal transplantation. Generated by immunoSEQ multiplex PCR, the TCRdb table keeps only in-frame clones and is missing some. The sample has fewer than 95,000 clones, roughly 93% seen once; the top ten hold roughly 0.49%. Their antigens remain unidentified. The specimen comprised unstimulated CD8+ T cells sorted from spleen or lymph node cells, sampled before intestinal transplant. These receptors were obtained from a human donor who received an intestinal transplant.

The CDR3 protein is CASSLSIYEQYF. In DNA, the CDR3 is TGTGCCAGCAGCTTATCAATCTACGAGCAGTACTTC. The V call is TRBV11-2, the J call TRBJ2-7; D is ambiguous. The CDR3 sequence is 12 residues long. Germline-derived CDR1 and CDR2 are SGHAT and FQNNGV. Trimming stripped 2 bases from V and 3 bases from J, with 5 bases between.

The rearrangement uses TRBV6-5 and TRBJ1-4, with a weak D call TRBD1 (5 bases). The germline CDR1 and CDR2 sequences are MNHEY and SVGAGI. The CDR3 has 15 amino acids. V shed 6 bases and J shed 8 bases, with 19 bases lying between them. The CDR3 sequence is CASRLRAQGGEKLFF. The CDR3, as DNA: TGTGCCAGCAGACTCCGGGCCCAGGGCGGCGAAAAACTGTTTTTT.

This chain uses TRBV19 with TRBJ2-3; D gene unclear. The CDR3 runs 12 residues. With 5 bases removed from V and 4 bases from J, the gap between germline ends came to 7 bases. Germline CDR1 and CDR2: LNHDA and SQIVND (reference sequence). In nucleotides, the CDR3 is TGTGCCAGTAGTGGGCTCGCAGATACGCAGTATTTT. This gives the protein CASSGLADTQYF.

The chain carries TRBV11-2 and TRBJ2-7; 10 bases are a match to TRBD1. Germline CDR1 is SGHAT and CDR2 is FQNNGV. V lost 1 base and J lost 5; bases outside the gene matches: 8. The CDR3 is 16 residues long. CDR3 nucleotides: TGTGCCAGCAGCTTAGTGAGCCGGGACAGGGGAAACGAGCAGTACTTC. It encodes CASSLVSRDRGNEQYF. Using reference TRBV11-2 and TRBJ2-7 for the parts outside the CDR3, the full variable domain is EAGVAQSPRYKIIEKRQSVAFWCNPISGHATLYWYQQILGQGPKLLIQFQNNGVVDDSQLPKDRFSAERLKGVDSTLKIQPAKLEDSAVYLCASSLVSRDRGNEQYFGPGTRLTVT.

The chain joins TRBV7-9 to TRBJ2-1; D gene unclear. The germline V gene has CDR1 SEHNR and CDR2 FQNEAQ (reference sequence). CDR3 length equals 15 residues. Trimming stripped 5 bases from V and 4 bases from J, with 15 bases between. CDR3 sequence (DNA): TGTGCCAGCAGCATCGACACAACCATTTACAATGAGCAGTTCTTC. It specifies CASSIDTTIYNEQFF.

The chain carries TRBV7-2 and TRBJ1-4; a possible D gene is TRBD1 (6 bases). The CDR3 contains 16 residues. V was pared by 5 bases and J by 4 bases, with 17 bases between. Germline assignment: CDR1 SGHTA and CDR2 FQGNSA. CDR3 nucleotide sequence: TGTGCCAGCAGCCCGACGGGACACCTGGGTAATGAAAAACTGTTTTTT. This codes for CASSPTGHLGNEKLFF.

V usage is TRBV7-8 and J usage is TRBJ2-1, with 10 positions matching TRBD2. Germline-derived CDR1 and CDR2 are SGHVS and FQNEAQ. CDR3 length: 18 residues. V shed 0 bases and J 6 bases; nucleotides not matched to a gene: 11. The CDR3 DNA is TGTGCCAGCAGCTTAGCGCGGACGCTAGCGGGAGTAGGCAATGAGCAGTTCTTC. Translating gives CASSLARTLAGVGNEQFF.

The chain uses TRBV27 and TRBJ2-7; 9 bases are shared with TRBD2. The V gene's germline CDR1 is MNHEY and CDR2 SMNVEV (reference sequence). J was trimmed by 5 bases and V by 4 bases; bases with no gene match: 9. The CDR3 covers 15 residues. DNA for the CDR3: TGTGCCAGCAGTTCCGGTGGACTAGCGAACCACGAGCAGTACTTC. Protein product: CASSSGGLANHEQYF.

The chain combines TRBV19 with TRBJ2-3; D might be TRBD2 (6 bases). The CDR3 length is 13 residues. Looked up from germline, CDR1 is LNHDA and CDR2 is SQIVND (reference sequence). V lost 5 bases and J 1 base, leaving 7 bases between the germline ends. CDR3 sequence (DNA): TGTGCCAGTAGTGCGGGGCGCACAGATACGCAGTATTTT. Its protein product is CASSAGRTDTQYF.